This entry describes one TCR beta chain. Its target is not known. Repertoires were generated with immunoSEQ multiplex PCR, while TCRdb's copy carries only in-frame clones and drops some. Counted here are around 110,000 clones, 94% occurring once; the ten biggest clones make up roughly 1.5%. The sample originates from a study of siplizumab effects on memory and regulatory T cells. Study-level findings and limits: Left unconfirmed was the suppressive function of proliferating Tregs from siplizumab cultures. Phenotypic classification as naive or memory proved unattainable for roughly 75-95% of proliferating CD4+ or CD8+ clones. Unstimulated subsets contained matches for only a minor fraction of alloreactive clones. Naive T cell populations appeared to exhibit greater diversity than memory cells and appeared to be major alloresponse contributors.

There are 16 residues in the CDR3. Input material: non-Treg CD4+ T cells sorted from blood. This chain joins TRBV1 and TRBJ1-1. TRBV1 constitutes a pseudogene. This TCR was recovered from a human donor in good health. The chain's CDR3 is CTSSQGGRTRDTEAFF. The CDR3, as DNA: TGCACCAGCAGCCAGGGAGGTAGGACACGGGACACTGAAGCTTTCTTT.